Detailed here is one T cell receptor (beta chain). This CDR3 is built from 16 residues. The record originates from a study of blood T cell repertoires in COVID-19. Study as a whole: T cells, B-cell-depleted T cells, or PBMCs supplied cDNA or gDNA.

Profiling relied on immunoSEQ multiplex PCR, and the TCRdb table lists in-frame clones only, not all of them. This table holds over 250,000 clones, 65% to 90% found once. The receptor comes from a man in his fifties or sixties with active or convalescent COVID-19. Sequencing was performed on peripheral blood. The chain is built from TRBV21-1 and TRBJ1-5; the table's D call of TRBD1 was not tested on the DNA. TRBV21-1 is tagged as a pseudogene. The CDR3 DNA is TGTGCCAGCTTGAGGGACAGGGGGCCGAGCAATCAGCCCCAGCATTTT. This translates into CASLRDRGPSNQPQHF.